The rows below give T cell receptor beta chains drawn from one sample of a study of T cell changes during pregnancy in multiple sclerosis. The assay was immunoSEQ multiplex PCR, and TCRdb's table has in-frame clones only and misses some. This sample has some 42,000 clones; 87% occur once, and the top ten carry around 1%. The sample consisted of CD4+ T cells from peripheral blood mononuclear cells, taken after pregnancy. These receptors all come from a female donor with multiple sclerosis, enrolled in a pregnancy study. The CDR3 runs from the conserved cysteine through the conserved F or W. The D gene is left open where the match is weak. Clone size is given for some rows only: seen once, a few or many times, or a class if the clone is expanded.

V	D	size	J	CDR3	DNA
TRBV7-2	TRBD1	-	TRBJ1-1	CASSPTGSNTEAFF	TGTGCCAGCAGCCCGACAGGGTCGAACACTGAAGCTTTCTTT
TRBV10-3	-	-	TRBJ1-1	CAISEGSHTEAFF	TGTGCCATCAGTGAGGGCAGTCACACTGAAGCTTTCTTT
TRBV2	TRBD2	-	TRBJ2-7	CASGSGGAKSYEQYF	TGTGCCAGCGGTAGCGGGGGGGCCAAATCCTACGAGCAGTACTTC
TRBV5-1	TRBD2	-	TRBJ2-3	CASSLDAGGTDTQYF	TGCGCCAGCAGCTTGGATGCGGGGGGCACAGATACGCAGTATTTT
TRBV28	-	-	TRBJ1-5	CATQFRTDGSQPQHF	TGTGCCACCCAGTTTCGGACTGACGGTAGTCAGCCCCAGCATTTT
TRBV2	-	-	TRBJ2-7	CASEEPTGTQYF	TGTGCCAGCGAAGAGCCGACAGGTACGCAGTACTTC
TRBV6-5	-	-	TRBJ2-6	CASSYTPPGGANVLTF	TGTGCCAGCAGTTACACCCCCCCGGGGGGGGCCAACGTCCTGACTTTC
TRBV7-9	-	-	TRBJ1-1	CASSFSQATEAFF	TGTGCCAGCAGCTTTAGTCAGGCCACTGAAGCTTTCTTT
TRBV19	-	-	TRBJ2-3	CASSPRRTDTQYF	TGTGCCAGTAGTCCTCGGAGGACAGATACGCAGTATTTT
TRBV7-9	TRBD2	-	TRBJ2-3	CASSPFAGGDTQYF	TGTGCCAGCAGCCCGTTCGCGGGGGGAGATACGCAGTATTTT
TRBV7-2	-	once	TRBJ2-2	CASSYAERTGELFF	TGTGCCAGCAGCTATGCGGAGCGAACCGGGGAGCTGTTTTTT
TRBV7-6	TRBD1	-	TRBJ2-7	CASSLQSGTGIPYEQYF	TGTGCCAGCAGCTTACAGTCGGGGACAGGGATTCCCTACGAGCAGTACTTC
TRBV5-1	-	-	TRBJ2-1	CASSLEAGAGNEQFF	TGCGCCAGCAGCTTGGAGGCGGGGGCCGGCAATGAGCAGTTCTTC
TRBV5-6	TRBD2	-	TRBJ2-5	CASSVAGGQETQYF	TGTGCCAGCAGCGTAGCGGGGGGACAAGAGACCCAGTACTTC
TRBV2	TRBD1	-	TRBJ1-6	CASRLQGAGYNSPLHF	TGTGCCAGCAGGCTACAGGGGGCCGGCTATAATTCACCCCTCCACTTT
TRBV15	-	few	TRBJ2-1	CATSSARARYNEQFF	TGTGCCACCAGCAGTGCTCGTGCCAGGTACAATGAGCAGTTCTTC
TRBV28	TRBD2	-	TRBJ2-3	CASRRRGSTDTQYF	TGTGCCAGCAGGCGGCGGGGGAGCACAGATACGCAGTATTTT
TRBV4-1	-	-	TRBJ1-2	CASSGAGYGYTF	TGCGCCAGCAGCGGGGCAGGCTATGGCTACACCTTC
TRBV5-1	-	-	TRBJ1-4	CASSRNTGLNEKLFF	TGCGCCAGCAGCCGTAACACCGGACTAAATGAAAAACTGTTTTTT
TRBV11-1	-	-	TRBJ1-4	CASSARTARGEKLFF	TGTGCCAGCAGCGCCAGGACAGCGAGGGGTGAAAAACTGTTTTTT